Sequencing of this T cell receptor (beta chain) was carried out in a study of blood T cell repertoires in COVID-19 (dated by TCRdb to the early 2020s). Broadly, across the study: Samples from collaborators originated in the United States, Italy and Spain and spanned both the acute and convalescent phases of COVID-19. A de-identified subject ID, COVID-19 status, age in years and sex were almost always included in the sample metadata. The prospective study material was composed of cDNA or gDNA derived from T cells, B-cell-depleted T cells, or PBMCs. The dataset comprised deeply sampled blood TCRbeta repertoires from subjects exposed to, actively infected with, or recovered from COVID-19. The samples were drawn from two sources: the first 160 participants of the ongoing ImmuneRACE study, and some 1,300 subjects contributed by 6 global collaborators. Where HLA class I and class II types were available, the types were taken from metadata supplied by the sample provider, not from assay-based typing. The repertoires were made available in a free public database intended to serve as a resource for research on the immune response to SARS-CoV-2.

TCRbeta CDR3 regions were amplified from genomic DNA using the immunoSEQ Assay, a bias-controlled multiplex PCR. The paper's processing steps were these. The number of nucleated cells in each sample was estimated by amplification of reference gene primers within the assay. To quantify the absolute abundance of each unique TCRbeta CDR3 rearrangement, sequence reads were collapsed and filtered. For each sample, productive Simpson clonality was calculated as the square root of Simpson's diversity index across productive rearrangements. TCRdb obtained this table from immuneACCESS and retained in-frame rearrangements with V and J assigned. These tables miss some clones; where compared with another copy, unresolved V genes account for less than half of the shortfall, and the remainder is unexplained. The DNA was the basis for D and trimming; V, J and clone size are from that table. Across this sample there are under 300,000 clones, with 83% seen only once. The ten biggest clones cover more than 5.5% of the sample.

The collaborating institutions used their own protocols to collect whole blood in K2EDTA tubes. For TCRbeta analysis, collaborators shipped samples as frozen whole blood, isolated PBMCs, or DNA extracted from either of those sample types. Including cysteine and phenylalanine, the CDR3 has 13 amino acids. Of the read, only the CDR3 DNA is kept; its 39 bases are in frame from base 1. Comment on this clone: What antigen it recognizes has not been identified. No clone much larger than this one lies a single base away; base qualities are absent.

Here is what the overall study found, with its caveats: The amount of clinical and demographic metadata varied by source and participant and was provided uncurated.

The chain is encoded by TRBV21-1 joined to TRBJ1-5; TRBD1, the table's D call, was not compared with the DNA. TRBV21-1 is deemed a pseudogene. This TCR derives from a human donor in a cohort sampled during active COVID-19. The sample taken for sequencing was peripheral blood. In nucleotide form, the sequence is TGTGCCAGCTTGGGGACAGGGAATCAGCCCCAGCATTTT. Its product reads: CASLGTGNQPQHF.